This T cell receptor beta chain emerged from a study of T cell responses to AZD1222 COVID-19 vaccine (dated by TCRdb to 2020 to 2022). The study in broad terms: Because spike-specific TCR depth and breadth did not differ between the two schedules, AZD1222 recipients who got a second dose at roughly 4 weeks were pooled with those who got a second dose at roughly 12 weeks. A total of just over 230 trial participants underwent TCR sequencing, of whom about 210 had received two doses of AZD1222 and 26 had received two doses of the MenACWY control vaccine. Trial participants were enrolled by age into 18-55, 56-69 and 70-plus year subgroups, with around 150, 28 and 57 TCR-sequenced participants respectively. What the research found in general, with its limitations: Participants were mostly white British, with more females than males. The authors suggested clonal diversity may have been underestimated. Only six AZD1222 recipients were SARS-CoV-2 seropositive at baseline, limiting conclusions about previously exposed vaccinees. Because no samples from the day 14 peak response were available, repertoires could be characterized only after the peak T cell response. A significant rise in spike-specific TCR breadth and depth was observed after two AZD1222 doses relative to day 0 and relative to MenACWY recipients. The 56-69-year group was small, and its depth increase did not reach significance, likely because of low power. The whole spike protein was spanned by vaccine-associated CD4 TCRs, and dominant responses were seen in regions 160-218 and 743-854. Reportedly, close to half of the unique spike-specific TCRs recognized epitopes lying outside the regions that are mutated in the B.1.351 and B.1.1.7 variants.

The CDR3 regions of human TCRbeta chains were analyzed by immunosequencing. On the study's bioinformatics: Repertoire TCRs were checked for matches against a reference library of SARS-CoV-2-specific TCRs that had been generated using the MIRA antigen-specificity platform. Breadth meant the fraction of unique TCRs that were SARS-CoV-2-associated, whereas depth meant the fraction of total T cells that were SARS-CoV-2-associated. Using the MIRA data, every spike-specific TCR was mapped to the spike region that the TCR reacted to and assigned to either a CD4 or a CD8 class. Log10-transformed breadth and depth values were compared by one-way ANOVA with Sidak's multiple comparisons tests. The table comes from immuneACCESS by way of TCRdb, which keeps in-frame sequences with V and J called. Part of the clones is missing from these tables; in studies checked, under half for an unresolved V gene and the rest for unknown reasons. The V and J calls and clone size are taken from that table; D and trimming were inferred from the DNA. In this sample the table shows some 150,000 clones, approximately 85% of which occur a single time. The ten largest clonotypes hold about 8% of the sample.

This clone turned up a few times. Its recognized antigen is unknown. No much larger clone exists at a distance of one base, and base qualities are not known. V loses 4 bases at its end and J loses 0 bases; junction bases beyond the gene matches: 4. The CDR3 goes from the cysteine to the phenylalanine over 15 residues. The CDR3 DNA has 45 bases and is translated from base 1. Looking up the germline V gene yields CDR1 SGHRS and CDR2 YFSETQ. The time point label for this specimen denotes: baseline before first vaccination. Vaccinee samples came from UK trials COV001 and COV002, including a single-blind randomized controlled phase 2/3 trial of AZD1222 (ChAdOx1 nCoV-19) in healthy adults. For TCRbeta chain sequencing, PBMC samples from trial participants were taken at day 0 and at day 28 after the second dose.

The sequence derives from an adult in good health. The V gene is TRBV5-1 and the J gene is TRBJ2-3, and 8 bases in between align with TRBD1. The sequencing used peripheral blood, collected on day 0 of AZD1222 vaccination. CDR3 protein: CASSGTGPSTDTQYF. The bases are TGCGCCAGCAGCGGGACAGGCCCAAGCACAGATACGCAGTATTTT.